This record looks at one T cell receptor beta chain sequence and its context. Its target is not known. The data originate from a study of T cell responses to AZD1222 COVID-19 vaccine. Data came from immunoSEQ multiplex PCR; TCRdb stores just in-frame clones and leaves some out. The sample has roughly 70,000 clones, about nine tenths seen once. Overall study findings and caveats: Unmutated variant regions are reportedly targeted by nearly half of spike-specific TCRs. Only a handful of AZD1222 recipients were seropositive at baseline. Regions 160-218 and 743-854 held dominance among vaccine-associated CD4 TCRs, which spanned spike. Among the donors, most were white British and more were female, and clonal diversity was possibly underestimated.

Germline V CDR1 and CDR2: SGHTA, FQGNSA. This CDR3 contains 16 residues. Losses at the gene ends were 5 bases for V and 1 base for J; bases not matched to a gene: 9. The material was peripheral blood, obtained on day 0 of AZD1222 vaccination. The J gene is TRBJ2-7, the V gene TRBV7-2; 9 bases agree with TRBD1. The TCR sequence derives from an adult in good health. Here the CDR3 reads CASSQGQGLGSYEQYF. As DNA, the CDR3 is TGTGCCAGCAGCCAGGGACAGGGATTAGGGTCCTACGAGCAGTACTTC.